The clone carrying this T cell receptor beta chain was found once. This sample is part of a study of blood T cell repertoires in COVID-19. The overall study: Some COVID-19 samples were acute and others convalescent; all came from the United States, Italy and Spain. T cells, B-cell-depleted T cells, or PBMCs supplied cDNA or gDNA.

V lost 3 bases and J lost 4, with 9 bases in between. The CDR3 is 13 amino acids. Germline V gene sequence: CDR1 LGHDT, CDR2 YNNKEL (reference sequence). As handled by the study authors: Nucleated cell number was recorded as an estimate derived from reference gene primer amplification. Using immunoSEQ multiplex PCR, the repertoire was profiled, and TCRdb retains in-frame clones only, with some absent. The V and J calls and clone size were taken over from that table, and D and trimming were inferred from the DNA. There are about 150,000 clones in the sample; approximately 86% occur only once, and 0.75% to 0.95% lies in the top ten.

This receptor was obtained from a woman between 50 and 59 years old with acute or convalescent COVID-19. The chain employs TRBV3-1 (or the pseudogene TRBV3-2) and TRBJ1-2; a weak D match, TRBD1 (5 bases). Sequencing was performed on peripheral blood. The CDR3: CASSHRDLYGYTF. The DNA for the CDR3 is TGTGCCAGCAGCCACAGGGATCTCTATGGCTACACCTTC.